This TCR beta chain was identified in a study of identical twins. V shed 8 bases and J shed 5 bases, with 9 bases lying between them. This CDR3 has 10 residues. CDR1 is DFQATT and CDR2 is SNEGSKA in the germline V gene (reference sequence). TCRdb recomputed calls from the 5' RACE reads with MiXCR, one row per CDR3 protein. The sample carries fewer than 900,000 distinct CDR3 sequences, around 21% recorded once. These sequences were also reported in another study, on T cells expressing NK-cell markers.

The chain uses TRBV20-1 and TRBJ2-5; D is uncertain. The sequence derives from a woman aged 18-35 years in good health. Sequenced material: PBMCs. In nucleotides, the CDR3 is TGCAGTCCCGACCGGGAGACCCAGTACTTC. It specifies CSPDRETQYF.